This T cell receptor (beta chain) emerged from a study of T cells in Graves' hyperthyroidism and ophthalmopathy. The CDR3 totals 13 residues. Trimming shortened V by 3 bases and J by 5 bases, and 8 bases separated the two germline ends. Germline V gives CDR1 SGHDN, CDR2 FVKESK. Amplification of TCR beta CDR3 regions was performed using RNA transcripts as template. TCR CDR3 regions were first amplified by RT-PCR with HTBI primers. A single record per CDR3 protein comes from TCRdb applying MiXCR to the multiplex PCR reads. This sample yields about 480,000 distinct CDR3 sequences, of which about an eighth are seen a single time; less than 20% belongs to the top ten. Ten or more counts support this clonotype.

What was sequenced was blood. The sequence came from a woman aged 18-29 years with Graves' hyperthyroidism. The V gene is TRBV14, the J gene TRBJ1-5; D possibly corresponds to TRBD1 (5 bases). DNA of the CDR3: TGTGCCAGCAGCCAGGGGGTTCATCAGCCCCAGCATTTT. It codes for CASSQGVHQPQHF.